This T cell receptor beta chain comes out of a study of T cell clonotyping in hematopoietic cell transplantation. Profiling relied on immunoSEQ multiplex PCR, and the TCRdb table lists in-frame clones only, not all of them. The sample records roughly 34,000 clones, roughly 95% being singletons. The CDR3 is made up of 16 amino acids. Germline CDR1 MNHNY, CDR2 SVGAGI (reference sequence). V dropped 0 bases and J dropped 5 bases, with 14 bases sitting between them. Time point reported: recipient sample about 28 days before transplant, after cytoreduction. The sequenced sample was peripheral blood mononuclear cells, obtained before stem cell transplant. This chain links TRBV6-6 with TRBJ1-5; tentative D call: TRBD1 (6 bases). This sequence originates from a man aged 40-49 years with chronic myeloid leukemia. Some clones in this sample may be carry-over from other donors' samples. The CDR3 spells CASSYSTGAEDQPQHF. As DNA, the CDR3 is TGTGCCAGCAGTTACTCGACGGGGGCGGAAGATCAGCCCCAGCATTTT.